This T cell receptor beta chain was documented in a study of blood T cells in healthy people across ages. This CDR3 has 14 residues. Germline CDR1 is SGHTA and CDR2 is FQGNSA. The germline V and J ends were trimmed by 4 bases and 4 bases, with 13 bases remaining between them. On this clonotype: Antigen specificity is unknown.

General study points: The study regarded diversity estimates from one million T cells as underestimates. With age, beta diversity per million T cells declined roughly linearly, significantly by 40.

The individuals who served as donors were healthy Caucasians living in Russia, aged roughly 6 to 95. The authors isolated at least 7 million PBMCs per sample. Through a sample-barcoded 5' primer and a J-beta primer mix, a second PCR was run for roughly 7 to 11 cycles. MiXCR, run by TCRdb on the 5' RACE reads, gives a single entry per CDR3 protein. The table records over a million distinct CDR3 sequences, roughly 64% of them present only once. Sequencing used blood. The rearrangement links TRBV7-2 to TRBJ2-5; D is unclear. This clonotype originated in a man younger than 35 in good health. CDR3 sequence reads: CASSYLDGLETQYF. The CDR3 DNA sequence: TGTGCCAGCAGCTACCTGGACGGGTTAGAGACCCAGTACTTC.